This TCR beta chain emerged from a study of blood T cell repertoires in COVID-19. The wider study: Sites in the United States, Italy and Spain provided acute and convalescent COVID-19 samples. T cells, B-cell-depleted T cells, or PBMCs provided the cDNA or gDNA that served as material.

In its sample, this clone was seen many times. The junction and the germline gene differ at one end; a read error may be behind it. As originally analysed: Using reference gene primer amplification, nucleated cell counts were estimated. Repertoires were generated with immunoSEQ multiplex PCR, while TCRdb's copy carries only in-frame clones and drops some. The D gene and trimming were derived from the DNA, and the V and J assignments and clone size from that table. The data hold under 250,000 clones, with around nine tenths observed a single time. The sample comprised peripheral blood. This receptor was taken from a woman aged 55-69 years who had recovered from COVID-19.

The CDR3 DNA sequence: TGTGCTAGCAGCTTAGCGGAGAGTCGGGGACAGGGGCGCGGGAGGCCCCAGCATTTT. The encoded protein is CASSLAESRGQGRGRPQHF. This chain uses TRBV7-7 with TRBJ1-5, with 10 bases lining up with TRBD1. The germline gives CDR1 SSHAT, CDR2 FNYEAQ (reference sequence). CDR3 length: 19 amino acids.